This T cell receptor beta chain was identified in a study of shared clonotypes between healthy human individuals. In the naive CD8 group, cells lacked CD45RO and were positively selected for CCR7, so terminally differentiated effector memory CD45RA+ cells were left out. Genomic DNA of every subset was divided equally among multiple immunoSEQ plates. Authors' data handling: For the immunoSEQ data, sequences were junction-only without quality scores, so filtering differed. Libraries were prepared by immunoSEQ multiplex PCR; TCRdb keeps only in-frame clonotypes and omits some of them. That table furnishes V, J and clone size, whereas the DNA furnished D and trimming. Of under 1 million clones in the sample, 96% are singletons; the top ten hold approximately 0.2%. V was pared by 6 bases and J by 4 bases, with 9 bases between. The CDR3 spans 12 residues. In germline, CDR1 is SEHNR, CDR2 FQNEAQ (reference sequence).

This chain uses TRBV7-9 with TRBJ1-2; D remains ambiguous. Sequences were obtained from naive CD8+ T cells sorted from blood. The origin of this receptor is a man younger than 45 in good health. In DNA, the CDR3 is TGTGCCAGCAGACCCGGGAGCTATGGCTACACCTTC. Translated, it gives CASRPGSYGYTF.